This T cell receptor (beta chain) derives from a study of T cells in Graves' hyperthyroidism and ophthalmopathy (dated 2019 in TCRdb). The study in broad terms: Peripheral blood was sampled at the time of initial diagnosis, prior to any treatment. The paper describes TCR Vbeta CDR3 sequencing of 130 to 150 peripheral blood samples, made up of 43 ophthalmopathy patients, roughly 72 hyperthyroidism patients and about 17 progressor patients. Prospective prediction of ophthalmopathy was tested in an independent validation cohort of about 19 hyperthyroidism patients and some 17 patients who later progressed to ophthalmopathy. Thyroid tissue and blood T-cell repertoires from about 6 Graves' hyperthyroidism patients were also compared in the study. Following sampling, methimazole starting at 30 mg daily was given to hyperthyroidism patients, and high-dose intravenous methylprednisolone was given to ophthalmopathy patients. For training and testing, the 95 to 100 patients in the discovery cohort were randomly divided in a 7:3 ratio. A discovery cohort of about a hundred patients, about 40 with Graves' ophthalmopathy and about 58 with stable Graves' hyperthyroidism, was used to find distinguishing TCR V-J signatures.

Amplification of TCR beta CDR3 regions was carried out from RNA transcripts. A first-round RT-PCR of the TCR CDR3 used the HTBI primer set with the Qiagen OneStep RT-PCR kit. Libraries were constructed in a second round of multiplex PCR, after which size selection and purification were performed. Libraries were sequenced paired-end with 100 bp reads on an Illumina HiSeq2000. In the paper's pipeline: SOAPnuke was used to process the raw data, removing reads that contained adapters or uncalled bases, had a mean Phred below 15, or lacked an exact match to the constant primer or identifier. High-quality paired reads were merged with COPE v1.2.5, and unique nucleotide sequences were defined as clonotypes. MiTCR v1.1 was used to align the clonotypes against IMGT TRBV, TRBD and TRBJ reference segments. The analysis was restricted to V-J combinations with a frequency above 0.0001, which together covered over 99% of the repertoires. A TCS score was defined as the ratio of F50 (clonal expansion) to E x V (chaos), with BLOSUM62-based TCRdist applied between CDR3 peptides within each V-J. Welch's t-statistics and random forest reduced roughly 530 V-J features to about 12, which were used in a naive Bayes classifier (R e1071). TCRdb reran the public reads through fastp at Q25 and MiXCR, keeping productive beta chains. Entries are consolidated by CDR3 protein sequence, retaining the most common genes and DNA. The V and J calls come from TCRdb's annotation, not from the publication. The sample table holds hundreds of thousands of distinct CDR3 sequences, of which about 13% were seen once. 9.2% of the sample rests with the top ten.

What the authors observed across the whole study: Most expanded thyroid clonotypes (frequency above 0.001) were also detected in blood, suggesting blood repertoires may reflect thyroid immune responses. In validation, the model predicted progression to ophthalmopathy a median of roughly 6.1 months before onset, with 70% to 71% sensitivity and roughly 73% specificity. A model built on a 13 V-J signature distinguished ophthalmopathy from stable hyperthyroidism, reaching roughly 88% sensitivity and approximately 83% specificity in cross-validation and 80%/75% in testing. No statistical method was used to set the sample size in advance, and investigators knew the group allocation.

Including cysteine and phenylalanine, the CDR3 has 15 amino acids. This entry keeps only the CDR3 DNA: 45 bases, framed from base 1. Trimming leaves V shorter by 5 bases and J shorter by 7 bases, with the junction holding 9 bases beyond the gene matches. The germline V gene sets CDR1 to MNHNS and CDR2 to SASEGT. This clonotype has at least ten counts. Its antigen is currently not known. The record has no base qualities; no much larger clone is one base away. A patient counted as having stable Graves' hyperthyroidism if no progression to ophthalmopathy occurred over 18 months of follow-up. Hyperthyroidism patients were newly diagnosed, had a disease duration of under 2 months, and were aged 18 to 65 years. Exclusion was applied to patients with uncontrolled infections, other autoimmune diseases, pregnancy or lactation. Diagnoses were based on clinical symptoms, serum thyroxine and TRAb, thyroid ultrasound and orbital computed tomography. PBMCs were separated from under 12 ml of fresh peripheral blood using Ficoll-Paque density gradient centrifugation. Total RNA was extracted using Trizol reagent, and RNA quality was assessed on an Agilent 2100 Bioanalyzer.

The sequence joins TRBV6-1 to TRBJ2-2; 8 central bases correspond to TRBD2. What was sequenced was blood. The source of this sequence is a woman under 30 with Graves' hyperthyroidism. The CDR3 region: CASSYGAGGDGELFF. The DNA sequence follows: TGTGCCAGCAGTTACGGGGCGGGAGGCGACGGGGAGCTGTTTTTT.